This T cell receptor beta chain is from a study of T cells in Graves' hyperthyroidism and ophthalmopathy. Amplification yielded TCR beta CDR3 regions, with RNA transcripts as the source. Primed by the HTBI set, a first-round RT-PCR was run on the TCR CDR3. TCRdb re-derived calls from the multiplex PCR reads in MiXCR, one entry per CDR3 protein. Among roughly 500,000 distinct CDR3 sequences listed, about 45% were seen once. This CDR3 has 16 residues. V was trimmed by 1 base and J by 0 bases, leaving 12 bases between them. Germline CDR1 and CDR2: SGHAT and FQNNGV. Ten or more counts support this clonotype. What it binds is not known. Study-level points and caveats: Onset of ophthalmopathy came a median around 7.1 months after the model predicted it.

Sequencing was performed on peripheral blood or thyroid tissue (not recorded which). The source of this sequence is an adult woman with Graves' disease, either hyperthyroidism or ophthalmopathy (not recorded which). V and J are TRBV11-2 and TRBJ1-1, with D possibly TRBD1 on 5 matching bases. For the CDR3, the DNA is TGTGCCAGCAGCTTAGGCAGGGTAAGAATGAACACTGAAGCTTTCTTT. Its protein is CASSLGRVRMNTEAFF.